This T cell receptor (beta chain) is drawn from a study of T cell responses to AZD1222 COVID-19 vaccine. General study findings and limits: Among spike-specific TCRs, nearly half reportedly target unmutated variant regions. In all cases, repertoires were sampled only after the peak T cell response. Increased Spike-specific TCR breadth and depth were observed after two AZD1222 doses. Recipients of AZD1222 seropositive at baseline numbered only five or six.

The assay was immunoSEQ multiplex PCR, and TCRdb's table has in-frame clones only and misses some. The table shows approximately 60,000 clones, with approximately 83% occurring only once. Remarks on this clone: Its specificity is not known.

The V and J ends lost 5 bases and 2 bases, in that order; junction bases with no gene match: 2. Germline V lookup: CDR1 MNHEY, CDR2 SMNVEV (reference sequence). This CDR3 region has 15 residues. The clonotype was recovered from an adult in good health. The V and J genes are TRBV27 and TRBJ2-1; 11 bases are a match to TRBD1. The starting material was peripheral blood, obtained on day 0 of AZD1222 vaccination. As DNA, the CDR3 is TGTGCCAGCAGTCTGGACAGGGGGCCCTACAATGAGCAGTTCTTC. It codes for CASSLDRGPYNEQFF.